These T cell receptor beta chains were read from a single sample in a study of OX40 agonist ivuxolimab in advanced cancers. Libraries were prepared by immunoSEQ multiplex PCR; TCRdb keeps only in-frame clonotypes and omits some of them. The table has 50,000 to 70,000 clones, roughly 93% seen once. Sequences were derived from CD4+ or CD8+ T cells sorted from blood, sampled in a trial of the OX40 agonist ivuxolimab. These receptors came from an adult with an advanced solid tumor such as melanoma, head and neck, liver or kidney cancer. The CDR3 runs from the conserved cysteine through the conserved F or W. A D gene is named only where the DNA matches it firmly. Size is omitted from some rows. Given values are once, few, many or a class for expanded clones.

j_gene,d_gene,abundance,v_gene,CDR3nt,CDR3aa
TRBJ2-3,NA,NA,TRBV7-8,TGTGCCAGCAGCTTACTTCTAGGGCGGGATGGCACAGATACGCAGTATTTT,CASSLLLGRDGTDTQYF
TRBJ2-5,TRBD2,NA,TRBV4-3,TGCGCCAGCAGCCAAGATATAGTGAGCGGGACGACCCTAAGGGAGACCCAGTACTTC,CASSQDIVSGTTLRETQYF
TRBJ1-5,NA,few,TRBV6-6,TGTGCCAGCAGTCCTTGGACAGCTCAGCCCCAGCATTTT,CASSPWTAQPQHF
TRBJ2-1,TRBD2,once,TRBV9,TGTGCCAGCAGCGTAGGCGGGAGTTTCTCCTACAATGAGCAGTTCTTC,CASSVGGSFSYNEQFF
TRBJ1-1,NA,once,TRBV5-1,TGCGCCAGCAGCCCCTGGACGGACACTGAAGCTTTCTTT,CASSPWTDTEAFF
TRBJ2-7,TRBD2,NA,TRBV15,TGTGCCACCAGCAGAGATTTCGGACTAGCTTCCCACGAGCAGTACTTC,CATSRDFGLASHEQYF
TRBJ2-3,NA,NA,TRBV7-6,TGTGCCAGCAGCTTAGCGGGAGGAACAGATACGCAGTATTTT,CASSLAGGTDTQYF
TRBJ2-7,NA,NA,TRBV11-2,TGTGCCAGCAGCTCCGCGTTGTTAGAGCAGTACTTC,CASSSALLEQYF
TRBJ2-7,NA,NA,TRBV5-6,TGTGCCAGCAGCTTGGTGGGGGCCGGCTACGAGCAGTACTTC,CASSLVGAGYEQYF
TRBJ2-3,NA,NA,TRBV5-1,TGCGCCAGCAGCTTGGAACTTTACCTCACAGATACGCAGTATTTT,CASSLELYLTDTQYF
TRBJ2-7,NA,NA,TRBV29-1,TGCAGCGTTGAAGAACGCGGGATGACCTCTTCGCAGTACTTC,CSVEERGMTSSQYF
TRBJ2-3,NA,NA,TRBV6-6,TGTGCCAGCAGTAAACTGCTTTTCGACCACAATACGCAGTATTTT,CASSKLLFDHNTQYF
TRBJ2-3,TRBD2,NA,TRBV5-1,TGCGCCAGCAGCTCCACTAGCGGGAGGGCAAGGGATACGCAGTATTTT,CASSSTSGRARDTQYF
TRBJ2-7,NA,NA,TRBV29-1,TGCAGCGCTAAGGGCGGCCGAACCTACGAGCAGTACTTC,CSAKGGRTYEQYF
TRBJ2-7,NA,NA,TRBV9,TGTGCCAGCAGCGCTGCCACTAGCTGGGACGAGCAGTACTTC,CASSAATSWDEQYF
TRBJ2-7,NA,once,TRBV29-1,TGCAGCGTTGATAGTGGTCCCTACGAGCAGTACTTC,CSVDSGPYEQYF
TRBJ2-1,NA,NA,TRBV13,TGTGCCAGCATCTCCTTAGGGGGTGCCTACAATGAGCAGTTCTTC,CASISLGGAYNEQFF
TRBJ2-1,TRBD1,NA,TRBV9,TGTGCCAGCAGCCCCAGTCCGGGGAACAGGGGGAATGAGCAGTTCTTC,CASSPSPGNRGNEQFF
TRBJ2-1,TRBD2,few,TRBV6-5,TGTGCCAGCGGACTGCGGGAGGCGTACAATGAGCAGTTCTTC,CASGLREAYNEQFF
TRBJ2-1,NA,NA,TRBV27,TGTGCCAGCAGTTTTTCCCCGACGGAGCAGTTCTTC,CASSFSPTEQFF
TRBJ1-5,NA,NA,TRBV19,TGTGCCAGTAGTATAGATGACAGTAATCAGCCCCAGCATTTT,CASSIDDSNQPQHF
TRBJ2-3,TRBD2,NA,TRBV15,TGTGCCACCAGCACCCCTGTGGCGGGAGGGAAAGGGGAAACAGATACGCAGTATTTT,CATSTPVAGGKGETDTQYF
TRBJ1-5,NA,once,TRBV5-8,TGTGCCAGCAGCTCGAATCGGGGGGTCAGGGTGGCGGATCAGCCCCAGCATTTT,CASSSNRGVRVADQPQHF
TRBJ2-3,TRBD2,NA,TRBV5-6,TGTGCCACAGGGACTAGCGGGTCGCTTCGGCAAGATACGCAGTATTTT,CATGTSGSLRQDTQYF
TRBJ1-2,NA,NA,TRBV11-2,TGTGCCAGCAGCTTCCCTTCTAACTATGGCTACACCTTC,CASSFPSNYGYTF
TRBJ1-1,NA,NA,TRBV4-3,TGCGCCAGCAGCCAATCGACAGGTCATGTCGGAGCTTTCTTT,CASSQSTGHVGAFF
TRBJ1-4,TRBD1,NA,TRBV7-2,TGTGCCAGCAGCCTTGCCTCTGGGACAGCAAATGAAAAACTGTTTTTT,CASSLASGTANEKLFF
TRBJ1-4,NA,NA,TRBV6-5,TGTGCCAGCAGTTCCGTGGGGAGTGATGAAAAACTGTTTTTT,CASSSVGSDEKLFF
TRBJ1-4,TRBD1,NA,TRBV27,TGTGCCAGCAGGCTGTGGGGCGGGACAGCCACTAATGAAAAACTGTTTTTT,CASRLWGGTATNEKLFF
TRBJ2-7,NA,NA,TRBV9,TGTGCCAGCAGCCCGGCGGGGCGGAGCAGCTCCTACGAGCAGTACTTC,CASSPAGRSSSYEQYF
TRBJ1-4,NA,NA,TRBV27,TGTGCCAGCAGTTTCGTGGCAAACCCTAATGAAAAACTGTTTTTT,CASSFVANPNEKLFF
TRBJ2-7,TRBD2,NA,TRBV27,TGTGCCAGCAGGATTACTAGCGGGACTACCTACGAGCAGTACTTC,CASRITSGTTYEQYF
TRBJ2-7,NA,NA,TRBV6-5,TGTGCCAGCCAGGCAGGGGAAAACTACGAGCAGTACTTC,CASQAGENYEQYF
TRBJ1-4,NA,once,TRBV9,TGTGCCAGCAGCGTAGGGACAGTTGTCAATAATGAAAAACTGTTTTTT,CASSVGTVVNNEKLFF
TRBJ2-7,TRBD2,NA,TRBV28,TGTGCCAGCAGTTCAGCTGGGGGTAGCGGGAGGTCCTACGAGCAGTACTTC,CASSSAGGSGRSYEQYF
TRBJ2-1,TRBD2,NA,TRBV7-6,TGTGCCAGCAGCCCCCTCACTAGCGGGAGGCCCAATGAGCAGTTCTTC,CASSPLTSGRPNEQFF
TRBJ2-2,NA,NA,TRBV6-6,TGTGCCAGCAGTTACGAGGTCACCGGGGAGCTGTTTTTT,CASSYEVTGELFF
TRBJ2-2,NA,NA,TRBV27,TGTGCCAGCAGTTTCTTGGGGGCAGGCGGGGAGCTGTTTTTT,CASSFLGAGGELFF
TRBJ2-1,NA,NA,TRBV15,TGTGCCACCAGGGGGAGGTCCTACAATGAGCAGTTCTTC,CATRGRSYNEQFF
TRBJ2-3,TRBD2,NA,TRBV11-1,TGTGCCAGCAGTCCCTGGGCGGGGGATGCGGCAGATACGCAGTATTTT,CASSPWAGDAADTQYF
TRBJ2-7,NA,NA,TRBV11-2,TGTGCCAGCAGTGGGGACTGGGGCTACGAGCAGTACTTC,CASSGDWGYEQYF
TRBJ2-3,NA,NA,TRBV11-2,TGTGCCAGCAGCTCCCCGTGGGTGGATACGCAGTATTTT,CASSSPWVDTQYF
TRBJ1-2,NA,NA,TRBV28,TGTGCCAGTGGACCGGGGCCAAACTATGGCTACACCTTC,CASGPGPNYGYTF
TRBJ2-2,NA,NA,TRBV5-6,TGTGCCAGCAGCTTGCCTCACTTTGGCGGGGAGCTGTTTTTT,CASSLPHFGGELFF
TRBJ1-1,TRBD1,NA,TRBV27,TGTGCCAGCAGTTTAACAGGGGGAGTCACTGAAGCTTTCTTT,CASSLTGGVTEAFF
TRBJ2-3,NA,NA,TRBV7-3,TGTGCCAGCAGCTTATTTCCTAGTGGCGGGGGCACAGATACGCAGTATTTT,CASSLFPSGGGTDTQYF
TRBJ1-3,NA,NA,TRBV27,TGTGCCAGCAGTTTATCGAGGGGGGCTGGAAACACCATATATTTT,CASSLSRGAGNTIYF
TRBJ2-7,NA,few,TRBV27,TGTGCCAGCAGTTTTGCGTCTCCAATGGGCAACTCCTACGAGCAGTACTTC,CASSFASPMGNSYEQYF
TRBJ2-7,TRBD1,NA,TRBV28,TGTGCCAGCAGTTTAGTCCCGGGACAGGGGGCCATAGAGCAGTACTTC,CASSLVPGQGAIEQYF
TRBJ2-3,TRBD2,NA,TRBV28,TGTGCCAGCAGGGTTAGCGGGCCCTACGGGGGTACGCAGTATTTT,CASRVSGPYGGTQYF
TRBJ1-2,TRBD1,few,TRBV5-5,TGCGCCAGCAGCCATCACCACTCTGGACAGGGGAAGAATGGCTACACCTTC,CASSHHHSGQGKNGYTF
TRBJ2-7,TRBD1,NA,TRBV29-1,TGCAGCGTTGAAGCCGGACAGGCTACGTCCTACGAGCAGTACTTC,CSVEAGQATSYEQYF
TRBJ1-4,NA,NA,TRBV5-1,TGCGCCAGCAGCTTGGGTCCGCCTAATGAAAAACTGTTTTTT,CASSLGPPNEKLFF
TRBJ1-1,NA,once,TRBV7-9,TGTGCCAGCAGCACCAGGGAGGTGGACACTGAAGCTTTCTTT,CASSTREVDTEAFF